This T cell receptor beta chain was sequenced for a study of blood T cell repertoires in COVID-19. Per the original data handling: For nucleated cells, counts were estimated from reference gene primer amplification. Profiling relied on immunoSEQ multiplex PCR, and the TCRdb table lists in-frame clones only, not all of them. V and J calls plus clone size are reproduced from that table; the DNA served to infer D and trimming. The sample has around 190,000 clones, roughly 76% seen once; the top ten hold 11%. Germline V lookup: CDR1 MNHEY, CDR2 SVGAGI. There are 15 residues in the CDR3. Trimming removed 8 bases from V and 1 base from J; junction bases left unmatched: 6. In its sample, this clone was seen a few times.

This chain joins TRBV6-5 and TRBJ2-3; 10 bases match TRBD1. This TCR derives from a woman aged 35 to 49 with COVID-19, enrolled during active disease. The sequencing input was peripheral blood. In DNA form, the CDR3 reads TGTGCCAGCGAAACCGGGACAGGGGGCACAGATACGCAGTATTTT. Translating gives CASETGTGGTDTQYF.